This T cell receptor beta chain was identified in a study of human T cells and chemical hapten exposure (dated by TCRdb to 2020 to 2022). Some background on the complete study: For sensitization, 2% DPC in acetone was applied to a 2 cm by 2 cm area of upper inner arm skin. Patients additionally received weekly therapeutic DPC doses to the scalp throughout the roughly 25-week study period. Patch tests used Finn chambers with 0.01% DPC on the upper back, scored after 6 days by International Contact Dermatitis Research Group standards. Most of the patients in the cohort were female, and the cohort covered alopecia areata with under or over 50% scalp involvement, alopecia totalis and alopecia universalis. Libraries were pooled for sequencing, and per-sample TCR yields varied mainly because of small differences in library volumes within the pool. This study followed changes in the peripheral blood TCR repertoire in vivo during primary and secondary sensitization of alopecia patients to the hapten diphenylcyclopropenone (DPC). Blood was sampled from patients pre-sensitization (week 0) and at 2, 6 and about 24 weeks after DPC sensitization. Under 30 alopecia patients gave blood for TCR sequencing at one to four time points (pre-sensitization, 2, 6 and 24 weeks).

What the research found in general, with its limitations: All patients had alopecia, a presumed autoimmune disease, so their immune response might differ from that of healthy individuals. Repeated subsampling changed both the strength of the expansion versus patch-test correlation and the threshold at which that correlation became significant. Significantly more large CDR3 similarity clusters were formed by expanded TCRs than by pre-sensitization or healthy control sets, consistent with antigen-driven responses. The number of PT1 expanded TCRs positively correlated with patch test score, significant at thresholds 8, 16 and 32 but not 4. No change with DPC sensitization was found in the number of TCRs above 1 in 1000 frequency, and no evidence of global repertoire structure alterations was found.

The sample's time point label is to be understood as: patch test 1, 2 weeks after DPC sensitization. The sample's treatment or condition label, decoded: therapeutic diphenylcyclopropenone sensitization with weekly scalp DPC. At each patch-test visit, blood was drawn before the patch test was applied. To be eligible, patients had to be aged 18 to 70, diagnosed with alopecia and judged suitable for DPC therapy, while pregnant patients were excluded. Total RNA was isolated from unfractionated whole blood collected in Tempus Blood RNA tubes. Libraries came from RACE. The instrument given in TCRdb is NextSeq 500. During library preparation, unique molecular identifiers were attached to individual cDNA molecules so that TCRs could be counted quantitatively and reproducibly. Both TCR alpha and TCR beta chains were sequenced from each blood RNA sample. As for the authors' bioinformatics: Samples had a median of about 96,000 TCRs, with a range from roughly 23,224 to 750,000. The Decombinator software suite was used to annotate V, J and CDR3 in the TCR reads. For the PS versus PT1 abundance plots, all samples were subsampled to the same number of TCRs (28,000). Expanded TCRs were defined as absent before sensitization and observed at least eight times at the 2-week time point. The public reads were run again by TCRdb, first through fastp at Q25 and then through MiXCR, and only productive beta chains were kept. Entries that share a CDR3 protein sequence are merged under the most common genes and DNA. The V and J calls were determined by TCRdb, not by the authors. This sample is represented by roughly 200,000 distinct CDR3 sequences; around 24% of them were singletons. The ten biggest clones cover under 7% of the sample.

Sequences MNHEY (CDR1) and SVGEGT (CDR2) are obtained from the germline V gene. Cut back by 0 bases and 2 bases, the V and J ends lie 5 bases apart. Its CDR3 holds 15 amino acids, cysteine through phenylalanine. This entry keeps only the CDR3 DNA: 45 bases, framed from base 1. Only a few counts were recorded for this clonotype. Its antigen is not yet known. No base-level quality is on record; no much larger clone is a single base apart. The source material was whole blood, sampled in connection with sensitization to the hapten diphenylcyclopropenone (DPC). Recombination connected TRBV6-2 or TRBV6-3 to TRBJ2-6; the D gene cannot be named for sure. This sequence originates from a woman aged 45-65 years with alopecia areata. Some clones in this sample may be carry-over from other donors' samples. The CDR3 reads CASSYSNPGANVLTF. Read as DNA, the sequence is TGTGCCAGCAGTTACTCGAATCCTGGGGCCAACGTCCTGACTTTC.